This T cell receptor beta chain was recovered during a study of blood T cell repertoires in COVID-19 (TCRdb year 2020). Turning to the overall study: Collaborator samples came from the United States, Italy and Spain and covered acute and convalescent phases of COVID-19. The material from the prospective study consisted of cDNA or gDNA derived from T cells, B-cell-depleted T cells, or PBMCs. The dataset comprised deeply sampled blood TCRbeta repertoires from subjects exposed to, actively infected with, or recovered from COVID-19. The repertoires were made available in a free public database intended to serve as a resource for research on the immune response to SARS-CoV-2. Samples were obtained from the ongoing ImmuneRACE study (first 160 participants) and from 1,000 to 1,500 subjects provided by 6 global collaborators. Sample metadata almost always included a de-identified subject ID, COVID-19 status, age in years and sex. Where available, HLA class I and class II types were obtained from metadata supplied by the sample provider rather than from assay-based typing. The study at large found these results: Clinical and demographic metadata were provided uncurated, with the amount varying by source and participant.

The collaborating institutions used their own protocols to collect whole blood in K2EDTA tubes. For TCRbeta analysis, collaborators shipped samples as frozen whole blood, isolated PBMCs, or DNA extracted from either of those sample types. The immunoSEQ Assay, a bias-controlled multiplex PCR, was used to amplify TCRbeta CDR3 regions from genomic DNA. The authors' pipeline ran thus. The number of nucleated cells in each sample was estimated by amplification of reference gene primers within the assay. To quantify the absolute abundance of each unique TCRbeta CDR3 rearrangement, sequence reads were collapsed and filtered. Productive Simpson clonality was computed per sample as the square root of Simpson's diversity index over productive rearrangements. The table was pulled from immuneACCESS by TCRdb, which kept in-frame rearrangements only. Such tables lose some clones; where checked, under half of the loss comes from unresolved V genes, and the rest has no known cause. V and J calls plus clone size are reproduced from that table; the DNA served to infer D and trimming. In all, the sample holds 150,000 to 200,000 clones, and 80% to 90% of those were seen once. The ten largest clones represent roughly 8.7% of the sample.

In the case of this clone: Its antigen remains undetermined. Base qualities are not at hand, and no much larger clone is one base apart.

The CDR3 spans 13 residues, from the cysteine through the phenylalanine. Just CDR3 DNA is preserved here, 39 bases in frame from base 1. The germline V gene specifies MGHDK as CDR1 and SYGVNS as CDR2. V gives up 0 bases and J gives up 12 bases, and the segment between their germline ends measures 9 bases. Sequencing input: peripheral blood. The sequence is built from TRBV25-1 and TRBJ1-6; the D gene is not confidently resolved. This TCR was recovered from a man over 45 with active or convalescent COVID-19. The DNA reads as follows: TGTGCCAGCAGTGAATATAGGCTAGGACCCCTCCACTTT. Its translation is CASSEYRLGPLHF.